These 17 T cell receptor beta chains share one sample of origin, sequenced in a study of blood T cell repertoires in COVID-19. Assay used: immunoSEQ multiplex PCR; TCRdb lists only in-frame clones, some missing. The table includes fewer than 150,000 clones, more than 65% detected once. Sequencing was performed on peripheral blood. All receptors derive from a man aged 50 to 59 with acute or convalescent COVID-19.

This clone was observed many times. The chain links TRBV7-9 to TRBJ1-5; a weak D match, TRBD1 (6 bases). Germline V gene sequence: CDR1 SEHNR, CDR2 FQNEAQ (reference sequence). The CDR3 is made up of 13 amino acids. The germline V and J ends were trimmed by 5 bases and 5 bases, with 10 bases remaining between them. This CDR3 reads CASSRGEYQPQHF. Here the CDR3 DNA reads TGTGCCAGCAGCAGGGGGGAGTATCAGCCCCAGCATTTT.

This clone occurred once. The gene calls are TRBV7-9 and TRBJ2-7; 8 bases agree with TRBD1. This CDR3 has 16 amino acids. Trimming cost V 6 bases and J 2 bases; bases outside gene matches: 12. Germline V gene sequence: CDR1 SEHNR, CDR2 FQNEAQ (reference sequence). The CDR3 is CASSPRGTGVTYEQYF. The CDR3 region has the DNA TGTGCCAGCAGTCCGAGAGGGACAGGTGTTACCTACGAGCAGTACTTC.

This clone was counted a single time. The DNA for the CDR3 is TGCGCCAGCAGCTTGGCCGCTCGGCAGGGCACAGATACGCAGTATTTT. It specifies CASSLAARQGTDTQYF. The chain combines TRBV5-1 with TRBJ2-3; D remains ambiguous. The CDR3 runs 16 residues. Germline lookup yields CDR1 SGHRS and CDR2 YFSETQ. The V and J ends lost 0 bases and 1 base respectively, with 12 bases between them.

This chain uses TRBV19 with TRBJ2-7; 9 bases are shared with TRBD1. V shed 1 base, J shed 5 bases, and the junction held 9 bases outside the gene matches. Germline CDR1 reads LNHDA; CDR2 reads SQIVND (reference sequence). The CDR3 loop spans 16 amino acids. CDR3 sequence: CASSIGPGTGFHEQYF. CDR3 DNA sequence: TGTGCCAGTAGTATAGGACCCGGGACAGGGTTCCACGAGCAGTACTTC. Full variable domain (remainder filled in from reference TRBV19 and TRBJ2-7): DGGITQSPKYLFRKEGQNVTLSCEQNLNHDAMYWYRQDPGQGLRLIYYSQIVNDFQKGDIAEGYSVSREKKESFPLTVTSAQKNPTAFYLCASSIGPGTGFHEQYFGPGTRLTVT.

The DNA for the CDR3 is TGTGCCAGCAGCCTACAGGGTGCCGATAATTCACCCCTCCACTTT. Encoded protein: CASSLQGADNSPLHF. The V gene is TRBV6-6, the J gene TRBJ1-6; a weak D match, TRBD1 (6 bases). V lost 6 bases and J lost 5, with 14 bases in between. This CDR3 has 15 amino acids. Germline-derived CDR1 and CDR2 are MNHNY and SVGAGI (reference sequence).

The rearrangement joins TRBV23-1 to TRBJ1-6, with 7 bases lining up with TRBD1. TRBV23-1 qualifies as an ORF whose function is uncertain. The trim removed 0 bases at V and 7 bases at J, leaving 6 bases unmatched. The CDR3 sequence is 16 residues long. The CDR3, as DNA: TGCGCCAGCAGTCAATCGAAGGGGGCCTTGAATTCACCCCTCCACTTT. As protein: CASSQSKGALNSPLHF.

The chain carries TRBV6-1 and TRBJ2-2; 9 nucleotides match TRBD1. V shed 2 bases and J 3 bases; nucleotides not matched to a gene: 4. This CDR3 is 16 amino acids long. Germline values: CDR1 MNHNS, CDR2 SASEGT. The CDR3: CASSEWGQGYTGELFF. The DNA of the CDR3 is TGTGCCAGCAGTGAATGGGGACAGGGATACACCGGGGAGCTGTTTTTT.

This sequence joins TRBV9 and TRBJ2-7; D possibly corresponds to TRBD2 (5 bases). The CDR3 is 13 residues long. The germline CDR1 and CDR2 sequences are SGDLS and YYNGEE. The germline V and J ends were trimmed by 3 bases and 7 bases, with 14 bases remaining between them. The CDR3 protein is CASSAGLVGEQYF. In DNA, the CDR3 is TGTGCCAGCAGCGCGGGGTTGGTGGGAGAGCAGTACTTC.

This chain connects TRBV5-4 to TRBJ1-2, with 9 bases lining up with TRBD1. The junction had 2 bases not matched to a gene; V was cut back by 3 bases and J by 8 bases. Germline loops: CDR1 SGHNT, CDR2 YYREEE (reference sequence). The CDR3 runs to 12 residues. CDR3 residues: CASSSDRGGYTF. The DNA for the CDR3 is TGTGCCAGCAGCTCGGACAGGGGAGGCTACACCTTC. Full variable domain (remainder filled in from reference TRBV5-4 and TRBJ1-2): ETGVTQSPTHLIKTRGQQVTLRCSSQSGHNTVSWYQQALGQGPQFIFQYYREEENGRGNFPPRFSGLQFPNYSSELNVNALELDDSALYLCASSSDRGGYTFGSGTRLTVV.

J is TRBJ2-5 and V is TRBV9; D uncertain. Trimming stripped 0 bases from V and 4 bases from J, with 10 bases between. The CDR3 consists of 14 residues. Germline V gives CDR1 SGDLS, CDR2 YYNGEE. CDR3: CASSVAWAAETQYF. In DNA form, the CDR3 reads TGTGCCAGCAGCGTAGCCTGGGCAGCAGAGACCCAGTACTTC.

This chain links TRBV19 with TRBJ1-2, with 7 bases fitting TRBD1. The ends lost 6 bases at V and 6 bases at J; junction bases unmatched: 10. The CDR3 covers 14 residues. CDR1 LNHDA and CDR2 SQIVND come from the germline V gene (reference sequence). CDR3 residues: CASSVSGGRNGYTF. The DNA for the CDR3 is TGTGCCAGTAGCGTTTCAGGGGGAAGGAATGGCTACACCTTC.

This rearrangement joins TRBV7-8 to TRBJ1-3; 10 bases fit TRBD1. Germline CDR1 reads SGHVS; CDR2 reads FQNEAQ. This CDR3 region has 15 residues. With V trimmed by 5 bases and J by 3 bases, 4 bases remained unmatched. The CDR3 region is CASSLTGGFGNTIYF. The CDR3 DNA follows: TGTGCCAGCAGCCTGACAGGGGGCTTTGGAAACACCATATATTTT.

The V gene is TRBV24-1, the J gene TRBJ1-6, with D possibly being TRBD1 (6 bases). CDR3 length: 18 amino acids. V lost 4 bases and J 7 bases, leaving 22 bases between the germline ends. CDR1 KGHDR and CDR2 SFDVKD come from the germline V gene. The CDR3 region has the DNA TGTGCCACCAGTGACCGGTCACTCACACAGGGTGGGAATTCACCCCTCCACTTT. Translating gives CATSDRSLTQGGNSPLHF.

The chain uses TRBV19 and TRBJ1-1, with 8 bases matching TRBD1. Germline V lookup: CDR1 LNHDA, CDR2 SQIVND (reference sequence). The ends lost 5 bases at V and 5 bases at J; junction bases unmatched: 10. This CDR3 region has 15 residues. CDR3 amino acids: CASSPLDRGGTEAFF. DNA of the CDR3: TGTGCCAGTAGTCCCCTAGACAGGGGAGGGACTGAAGCTTTCTTT.

The CDR3 DNA reads as TGTGCCAGCGTCCGAGCTAGTTCCTACGAGCAGTACGTC. This gives the protein CASVRASSYEQYV. V and J are TRBV7-3 and TRBJ2-7; D unclear. Germline CDR1 and CDR2: SGHTA and FQGTGA. The V gene lost 8 bases and the J gene lost 1 base, with 12 bases spanning the gap. The CDR3 is 13 residues long.

The V call is TRBV30, the J call TRBJ1-2; D ambiguous. V lost 7 bases and J 3 bases, leaving 21 bases between the germline ends. In germline, CDR1 is GTSNPN, CDR2 SVGIG (reference sequence). The CDR3 spans 15 residues. This CDR3 reads CASDALVGAYYGYTF. CDR3 sequence (DNA): TGTGCCTCGGATGCCCTTGTGGGCGCTTACTATGGCTACACCTTC.

The V call is TRBV29-1, the J call TRBJ1-4, with D possibly matching TRBD1 (5 bases). This CDR3 spans 14 amino acids. Germline loops: CDR1 SQVTM, CDR2 ANQGSEA. Trimming stripped 4 bases from V and 0 bases from J, with 9 bases between. The CDR3 DNA reads as TGCAGCGTTGTTCAGGGAACAACTAATGAAAAACTGTTTTTT. Amino acid sequence: CSVVQGTTNEKLFF.